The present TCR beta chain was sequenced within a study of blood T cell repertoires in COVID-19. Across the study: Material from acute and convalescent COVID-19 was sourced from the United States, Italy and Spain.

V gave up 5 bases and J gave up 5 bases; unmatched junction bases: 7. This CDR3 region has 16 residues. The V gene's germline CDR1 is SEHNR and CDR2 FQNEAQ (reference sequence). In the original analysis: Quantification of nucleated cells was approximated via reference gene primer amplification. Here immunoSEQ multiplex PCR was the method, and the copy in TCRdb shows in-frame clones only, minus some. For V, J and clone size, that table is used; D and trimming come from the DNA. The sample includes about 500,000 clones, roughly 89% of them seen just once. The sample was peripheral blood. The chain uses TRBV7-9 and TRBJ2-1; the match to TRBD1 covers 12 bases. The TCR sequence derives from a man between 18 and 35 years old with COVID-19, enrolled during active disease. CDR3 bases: TGTGCCAGCAGCCTGCTCGGGGACAGGGGGCACAATGAGCAGTTCTTC. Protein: CASSLLGDRGHNEQFF. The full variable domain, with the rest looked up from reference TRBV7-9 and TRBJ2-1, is DTGVSQNPRHKITKRGQNVTFRCDPISEHNRLYWYRQTLGQGPEFLTYFQNEAQLEKSRLLSDRFSAERPKGSFSTLEIQRTEQGDSAMYLCASSLLGDRGHNEQFFGPGTRLTVL.